This note documents a single T cell receptor (beta chain) sequence. Germline V gene sequence: CDR1 GTSNPN, CDR2 SVGIG (reference sequence). CDR3 length: 16 residues. The V and J ends lost 3 bases and 5 bases respectively, with 23 bases between them. The record originates from a study of technical replicates of blood from several donors. Clones were sequenced by immunoSEQ multiplex PCR, and TCRdb holds only the in-frame ones, with some missing. The repertoire holds tens of thousands of clones, with roughly 92% as singletons. Sequenced material: T cells isolated from PBMCs. This clonotype was obtained from a human donor in good health. J is TRBJ2-7 and V is TRBV30; possible D gene TRBD1, 6 bases. Here the CDR3 DNA reads TGTGCCTGGAGCCGTAGGTTTCGTTGGGGACACCACGAGCAGTACTTC. Amino acids: CAWSRRFRWGHHEQYF. Full variable domain (rest looked up from reference TRBV30 and TRBJ2-7): SQTIHQWPATLVQPVGSPLSLECTVEGTSNPNLYWYRQAAGRGLQLLFYSVGIGQISSEVPQNLSASRPQDRQFILSSKKLLLSDSGFYLCAWSRRFRWGHHEQYFGPGTRLTVT.